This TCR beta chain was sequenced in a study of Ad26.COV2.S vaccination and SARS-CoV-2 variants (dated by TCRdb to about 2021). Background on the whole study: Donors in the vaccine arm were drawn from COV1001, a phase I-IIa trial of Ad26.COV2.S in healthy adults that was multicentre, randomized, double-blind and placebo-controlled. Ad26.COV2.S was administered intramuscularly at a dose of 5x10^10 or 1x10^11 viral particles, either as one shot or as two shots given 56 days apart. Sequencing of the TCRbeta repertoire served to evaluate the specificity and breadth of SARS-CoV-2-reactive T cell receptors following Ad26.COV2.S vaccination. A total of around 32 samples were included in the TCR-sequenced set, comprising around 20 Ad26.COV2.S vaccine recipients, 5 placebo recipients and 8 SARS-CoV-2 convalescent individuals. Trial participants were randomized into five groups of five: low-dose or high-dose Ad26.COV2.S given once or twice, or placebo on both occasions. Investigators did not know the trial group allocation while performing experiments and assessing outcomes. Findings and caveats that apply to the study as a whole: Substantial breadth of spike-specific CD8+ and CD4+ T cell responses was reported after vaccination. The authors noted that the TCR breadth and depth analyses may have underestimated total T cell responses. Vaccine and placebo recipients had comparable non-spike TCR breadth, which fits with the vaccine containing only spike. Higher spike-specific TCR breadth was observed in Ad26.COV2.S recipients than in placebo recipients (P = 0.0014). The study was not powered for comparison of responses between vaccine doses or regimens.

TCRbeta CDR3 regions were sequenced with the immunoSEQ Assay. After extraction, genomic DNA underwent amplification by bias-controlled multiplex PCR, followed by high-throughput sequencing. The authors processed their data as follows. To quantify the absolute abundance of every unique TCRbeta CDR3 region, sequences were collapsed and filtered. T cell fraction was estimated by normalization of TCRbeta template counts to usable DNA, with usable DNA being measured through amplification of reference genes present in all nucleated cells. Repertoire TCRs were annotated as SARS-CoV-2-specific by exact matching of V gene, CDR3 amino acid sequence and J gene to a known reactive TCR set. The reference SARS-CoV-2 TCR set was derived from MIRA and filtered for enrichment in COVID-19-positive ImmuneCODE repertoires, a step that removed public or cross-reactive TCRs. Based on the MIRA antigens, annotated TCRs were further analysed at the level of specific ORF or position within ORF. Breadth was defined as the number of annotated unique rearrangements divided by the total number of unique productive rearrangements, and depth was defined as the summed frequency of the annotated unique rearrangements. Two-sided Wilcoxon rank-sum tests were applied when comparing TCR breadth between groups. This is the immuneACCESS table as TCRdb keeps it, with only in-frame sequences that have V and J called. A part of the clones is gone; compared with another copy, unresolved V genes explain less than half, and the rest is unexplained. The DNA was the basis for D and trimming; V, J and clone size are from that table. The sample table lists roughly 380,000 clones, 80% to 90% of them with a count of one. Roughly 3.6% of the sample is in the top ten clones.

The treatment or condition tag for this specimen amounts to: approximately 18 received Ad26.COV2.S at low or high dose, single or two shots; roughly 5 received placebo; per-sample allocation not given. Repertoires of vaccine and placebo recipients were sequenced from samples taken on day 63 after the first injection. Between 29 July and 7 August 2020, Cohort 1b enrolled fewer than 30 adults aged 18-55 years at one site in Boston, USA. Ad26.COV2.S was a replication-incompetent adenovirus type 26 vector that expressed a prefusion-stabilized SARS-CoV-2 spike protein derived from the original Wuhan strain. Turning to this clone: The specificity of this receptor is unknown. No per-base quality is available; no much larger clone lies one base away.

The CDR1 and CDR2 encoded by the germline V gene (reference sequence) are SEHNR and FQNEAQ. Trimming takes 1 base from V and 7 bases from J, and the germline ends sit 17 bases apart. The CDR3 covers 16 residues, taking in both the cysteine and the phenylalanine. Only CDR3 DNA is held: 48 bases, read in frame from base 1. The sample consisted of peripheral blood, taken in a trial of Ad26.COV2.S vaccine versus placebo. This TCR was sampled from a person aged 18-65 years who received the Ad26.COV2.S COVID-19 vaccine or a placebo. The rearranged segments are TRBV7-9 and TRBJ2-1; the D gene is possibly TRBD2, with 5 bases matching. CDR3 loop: CASSLGGFRVGNEQFF. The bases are TGTGCCAGCAGCTTAGGCGGGTTCCGGGTGGGAAATGAGCAGTTCTTC.